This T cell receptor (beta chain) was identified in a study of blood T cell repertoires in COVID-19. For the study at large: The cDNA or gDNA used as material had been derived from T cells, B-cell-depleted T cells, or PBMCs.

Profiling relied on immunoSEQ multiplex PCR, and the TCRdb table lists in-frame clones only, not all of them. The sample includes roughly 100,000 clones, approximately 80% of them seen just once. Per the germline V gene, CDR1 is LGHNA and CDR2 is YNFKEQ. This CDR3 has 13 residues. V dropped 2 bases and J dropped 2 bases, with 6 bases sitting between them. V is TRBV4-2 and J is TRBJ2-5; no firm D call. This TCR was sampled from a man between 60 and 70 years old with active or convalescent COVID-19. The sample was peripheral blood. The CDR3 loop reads CASSQSTQETQYF. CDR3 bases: TGTGCCAGCAGCCAAAGTACACAAGAGACCCAGTACTTC.